These T cell receptor beta chains were read from a single sample in a study of blood T cell repertoires in COVID-19. Assay: immunoSEQ multiplex PCR; the TCRdb copy retains only in-frame clones and omits some. The sample contains around 270,000 clones, 84% of which appear only once. Specimen: peripheral blood. These receptors all come from a woman aged 40-49 years who had recovered from COVID-19. The CDR3 runs from the conserved cysteine through the conserved F or W. Each record gives: V gene, J gene, clone size, D gene, CDR3 DNA, CDR3 protein. The D gene is left open where the match is weak. Clone size is shown for a subset of rows, as once, few, many or a class of expanded clone.

v_gene: TRBV2; j_gene: TRBJ1-5; abundance: NA; d_gene: NA; CDR3nt: TGTGCCAGCAGTGACGGACTGAACAATCAGCCCCAGCATTTT; CDR3aa: CASSDGLNNQPQHF
v_gene: TRBV6-1; j_gene: TRBJ2-3; abundance: once; d_gene: NA; CDR3nt: TGTGCCAGCAGTGAAGGGGGCAGGAACACAGATACGCAGTATTTT; CDR3aa: CASSEGGRNTDTQYF
v_gene: TRBV11-2; j_gene: TRBJ1-3; abundance: once; d_gene: NA; CDR3nt: TGTGCCAGCAGCTTAGAGTCTGGACAGATCTCTGGAAACACCATATATTTT; CDR3aa: CASSLESGQISGNTIYF
v_gene: TRBV28; j_gene: TRBJ1-1; abundance: NA; d_gene: NA; CDR3nt: TGTGCCAGCAGTTTTTTTAGTCTTCGCTCTCCGGAAGCTTTCTTT; CDR3aa: CASSFFSLRSPEAFF
v_gene: TRBV6-1; j_gene: TRBJ1-1; abundance: NA; d_gene: TRBD1; CDR3nt: TGTGCCAGCAGCCGCAACAGGGGGGAGGCTTTCTTT; CDR3aa: CASSRNRGEAFF
v_gene: TRBV10-1; j_gene: TRBJ2-1; abundance: NA; d_gene: TRBD2; CDR3nt: TGCGCCACATCTTCTAGCGGGGGGGCGAATGAGCAGTTCTTC; CDR3aa: CATSSSGGANEQFF
v_gene: TRBV28; j_gene: TRBJ1-4; abundance: NA; d_gene: NA; CDR3nt: TGTGCCAGCAGTTTTCTTTCGGAGCCCGGTAATGAAAAACTGTTTTTT; CDR3aa: CASSFLSEPGNEKLFF
v_gene: TRBV20-1; j_gene: TRBJ2-5; abundance: NA; d_gene: TRBD1; CDR3nt: TGCAGTGCTTGTGGGGACAGGGGACAGGAGGAGACCCAGTACTTC; CDR3aa: CSACGDRGQEETQYF
v_gene: TRBV28; j_gene: TRBJ1-2; abundance: NA; d_gene: NA; CDR3nt: TGTGCCAGCACCCTTCCCACAGGGCCCAACTATGGCTACACCTTC; CDR3aa: CASTLPTGPNYGYTF
v_gene: TRBV5-6; j_gene: TRBJ1-2; abundance: NA; d_gene: NA; CDR3nt: TGTGCCAGCAGCGACCCAGACAGAGCGTATGGCTACACCTTC; CDR3aa: CASSDPDRAYGYTF
v_gene: TRBV3-1/TRBV3-2; j_gene: TRBJ2-7; abundance: NA; d_gene: NA; CDR3nt: TGTGCCAGCAGCCAAGGTACGGGACACCCCTACGAGCAGTACTTC; CDR3aa: CASSQGTGHPYEQYF
v_gene: TRBV2; j_gene: TRBJ1-1; abundance: once; d_gene: NA; CDR3nt: TGTGCCAGCACCACCGAGAGGGAGGCTTTCTTT; CDR3aa: CASTTEREAFF
v_gene: TRBV9; j_gene: TRBJ1-1; abundance: once; d_gene: NA; CDR3nt: TGTGCCAGCAGCGCAATATCGGGGACTGAAGCTTTCTTT; CDR3aa: CASSAISGTEAFF
v_gene: TRBV6-5; j_gene: TRBJ2-7; abundance: NA; d_gene: TRBD1; CDR3nt: TGTGCCAGCACTTCGGACAGGTTCTACGAGCAGTACTTC; CDR3aa: CASTSDRFYEQYF
v_gene: TRBV7-2; j_gene: TRBJ1-5; abundance: once; d_gene: NA; CDR3nt: TGTGCCAGCAGCTTATCGGAGGGAGTCCAGCATTTT; CDR3aa: CASSLSEGVQHF
v_gene: TRBV3-1/TRBV3-2; j_gene: TRBJ2-2; abundance: NA; d_gene: TRBD2; CDR3nt: TGTGCCAGCAGCCAAGATCGGCGGGGGAGAGGGTACGGCGGGGAGCTGTTTTTT; CDR3aa: CASSQDRRGRGYGGELFF
v_gene: TRBV9; j_gene: TRBJ2-7; abundance: once; d_gene: NA; CDR3nt: TGTGCCAGCAGCGTAGGTGGCAGGCACTCCTACGAGCAGTACTTC; CDR3aa: CASSVGGRHSYEQYF
v_gene: TRBV2; j_gene: TRBJ2-1; abundance: NA; d_gene: TRBD2; CDR3nt: TGTGCCAGCAGGGGGACTAGCGGGGCCCAATACAATGAGCAGTTCTTC; CDR3aa: CASRGTSGAQYNEQFF
v_gene: TRBV6-1; j_gene: TRBJ2-1; abundance: NA; d_gene: NA; CDR3nt: TGTGCCAGCAGTGATTCAGGGTACTCCTACAATGAGCAGTTCTTC; CDR3aa: CASSDSGYSYNEQFF
v_gene: TRBV5-1; j_gene: TRBJ2-5; abundance: NA; d_gene: NA; CDR3nt: TGCGCCAGCAGTTCCGCGGGGTTGCAGTTAGAGACCCAGTACTTC; CDR3aa: CASSSAGLQLETQYF
v_gene: TRBV9; j_gene: TRBJ2-1; abundance: NA; d_gene: TRBD2; CDR3nt: TGTGCCAGCAGCGTGAGCGGGGGGACTTACAATGAGCAGTTCTTC; CDR3aa: CASSVSGGTYNEQFF
v_gene: TRBV5-5; j_gene: TRBJ2-5; abundance: NA; d_gene: NA; CDR3nt: TGTGCCAGCAGCTTGGAACTAGCCGGGCGAGCCCAGTACTTC; CDR3aa: CASSLELAGRAQYF
v_gene: TRBV28; j_gene: TRBJ2-2; abundance: NA; d_gene: TRBD2; CDR3nt: TGTGCCAGCAGCGGCTACGCGATAGCGGGGGGCATCGGGGAGCTGTTTTTT; CDR3aa: CASSGYAIAGGIGELFF
v_gene: TRBV6-5; j_gene: TRBJ2-5; abundance: NA; d_gene: TRBD2; CDR3nt: TGTGCCAGTTCAGAGTTTAGCGGGGAGGGAGAGACCCAGTACTTC; CDR3aa: CASSEFSGEGETQYF
v_gene: TRBV5-1; j_gene: TRBJ1-4; abundance: NA; d_gene: NA; CDR3nt: TGCGCCAGCAGCGCTCAGGGTACGTGGGGTGAAAAACTGTTTTTT; CDR3aa: CASSAQGTWGEKLFF
v_gene: TRBV28; j_gene: TRBJ1-2; abundance: once; d_gene: NA; CDR3nt: TGTGCCAGCAGTTCCCCCGGAACTAGCTATGGCTACACCTTC; CDR3aa: CASSSPGTSYGYTF
v_gene: TRBV28; j_gene: TRBJ2-7; abundance: once; d_gene: NA; CDR3nt: TGTGCCAGCAGCCATGGGGGGGACAGGTACAACCACGAGCAGTACTTC; CDR3aa: CASSHGGDRYNHEQYF
v_gene: TRBV4-2; j_gene: TRBJ2-7; abundance: NA; d_gene: NA; CDR3nt: TGTGCCAGCAGCAAACCAACGACTGAGACCACCTACGAGCAGTACTTC; CDR3aa: CASSKPTTETTYEQYF
v_gene: TRBV18; j_gene: TRBJ1-5; abundance: NA; d_gene: NA; CDR3nt: TGTGCCAGCTCACCCGGGAGGGTGAGGAATCAGCCCCAGCATTTT; CDR3aa: CASSPGRVRNQPQHF
v_gene: TRBV7-3; j_gene: TRBJ2-1; abundance: NA; d_gene: TRBD2; CDR3nt: TGTGCCAGCAGCTCCTCTAGCGGGGAGACCTACAATGAGCAGTTCTTC; CDR3aa: CASSSSSGETYNEQFF
v_gene: TRBV5-5; j_gene: TRBJ2-3; abundance: NA; d_gene: NA; CDR3nt: TGTGCCAGCAGCTTAGATCGGAGAGATACGCAGTATTTT; CDR3aa: CASSLDRRDTQYF
v_gene: TRBV6-1; j_gene: TRBJ2-6; abundance: NA; d_gene: NA; CDR3nt: TGTGCCAGCAGTGAAGGAGGACAGAGGTACTCTGGGGCCAACGTCCTGACTTTC; CDR3aa: CASSEGGQRYSGANVLTF
v_gene: TRBV7-9; j_gene: TRBJ1-2; abundance: NA; d_gene: NA; CDR3nt: TGTGCCAGCAGCACCCCCTTGGGGGGGAACCACTATGGCTACACCTTC; CDR3aa: CASSTPLGGNHYGYTF
v_gene: TRBV3-1/TRBV3-2; j_gene: TRBJ2-7; abundance: NA; d_gene: NA; CDR3nt: TGTGCCAGCAGCTCTACTAAGGACAGCCTAAGCTCCTACGAGCAGTACTTC; CDR3aa: CASSSTKDSLSSYEQYF
v_gene: TRBV10-3; j_gene: TRBJ1-4; abundance: NA; d_gene: TRBD1; CDR3nt: TGTGCCATACAGGGGGCAGCGGATGAAAAACTGTTTTTT; CDR3aa: CAIQGAADEKLFF
v_gene: TRBV3-1/TRBV3-2; j_gene: TRBJ2-1; abundance: NA; d_gene: TRBD2; CDR3nt: TGTGCCAGCAGCCAAGGGGGCGGGGGGAATTACAATGAGCAGTTCTTC; CDR3aa: CASSQGGGGNYNEQFF
v_gene: TRBV2; j_gene: TRBJ2-3; abundance: NA; d_gene: TRBD2; CDR3nt: TGTGCCAGCAGACACCCGACTAGCGGACGCACAGATACGCAGTATTTT; CDR3aa: CASRHPTSGRTDTQYF
v_gene: TRBV7-9; j_gene: TRBJ2-1; abundance: once; d_gene: NA; CDR3nt: TGTGCCAGCAGCCTAGGGGGGCAGCGTGATGAGCAGTTCTTC; CDR3aa: CASSLGGQRDEQFF
v_gene: TRBV6-5; j_gene: TRBJ1-3; abundance: NA; d_gene: NA; CDR3nt: TGTGCCAGCAGTTACTCGATTAATGACAGAAGAAACACCATATATTTT; CDR3aa: CASSYSINDRRNTIYF
v_gene: TRBV5-4; j_gene: TRBJ2-1; abundance: NA; d_gene: NA; CDR3nt: TGTGCCAGCAGCTCTTATGCGGTCAATGAGCAGTTCTTC; CDR3aa: CASSSYAVNEQFF
v_gene: TRBV7-6; j_gene: TRBJ2-2; abundance: NA; d_gene: NA; CDR3nt: TGTGCCAGCAGCTTACAGGGCCTCGGCGCCGGGGAGCTGTTTTTT; CDR3aa: CASSLQGLGAGELFF
v_gene: TRBV5-4; j_gene: TRBJ2-5; abundance: NA; d_gene: TRBD2; CDR3nt: TGTGCCAGCAGCTCTTGGACTAGCGGGGGTGAGACCCAGTACTTC; CDR3aa: CASSSWTSGGETQYF
v_gene: TRBV30; j_gene: TRBJ1-4; abundance: NA; d_gene: NA; CDR3nt: TGTGCCTGGAGTGTAGGGTATAACAGGGAAGCGGAAAAACTGTTTTTT; CDR3aa: CAWSVGYNREAEKLFF
v_gene: TRBV2; j_gene: TRBJ2-1; abundance: NA; d_gene: TRBD2; CDR3nt: TGTGCCAGGCGAAGCGGGGGACCCCGTGATGAGCAGTTCTTC; CDR3aa: CARRSGGPRDEQFF
v_gene: TRBV18; j_gene: TRBJ1-1; abundance: NA; d_gene: NA; CDR3nt: TGTGCCAGCTCACCACCGAGCGTTGCTGAAGCTTTCTTT; CDR3aa: CASSPPSVAEAFF
v_gene: TRBV27; j_gene: TRBJ1-1; abundance: NA; d_gene: TRBD1; CDR3nt: TGTGCCAGCAGGGGGACAGCCAACACTGAAGCTTTCTTT; CDR3aa: CASRGTANTEAFF
v_gene: TRBV6-5; j_gene: TRBJ2-2; abundance: NA; d_gene: TRBD2; CDR3nt: TGTGCCGGCGGGGGAGGGCACACCGGGGAGCTGTTTTTT; CDR3aa: CAGGGGHTGELFF